These 7 T cell receptor beta chains were all obtained from the same sample, sequenced in a study of graft-versus-host responses after intestinal transplantation. Assay: immunoSEQ multiplex PCR; the TCRdb copy retains only in-frame clones and omits some. The sample holds approximately 71,000 clones, 89% seen once. Their antigens are not known. Specimen: unstimulated CD8+ T cells sorted from spleen or lymph node cells, collected before intestinal transplant. Receptors were obtained from a human donor who received an intestinal transplant.

The V call is TRBV28, the J call TRBJ2-7; D possibly corresponds to TRBD1 (6 bases). The CDR3 contains 13 residues. From germline, CDR1 is MDHEN and CDR2 SYDVKM. Deletions cut 11 bases from V and 1 base from J, with 15 bases between. Written as DNA, the CDR3 is TGTGCCTCCAGGGGCAGGGAATCCTACGAGCAGTACTTC. It specifies CASRGRESYEQYF.

The chain combines TRBV5-6 with TRBJ2-5, with TRBD2 identical over 9 bases. The J call may be in error: the DNA end matches TRBJ2-7 better. CDR1 and CDR2 from the germline V gene are SGHDT and YYEEEE. The CDR3 has 13 amino acids. CDR3 loop: CASSVLAGNEQYF. The CDR3, as DNA: TGTGCCAGCAGCGTGCTAGCGGGGAACGAGCAGTACTTC.

V usage is TRBV29-1 and J usage is TRBJ2-6; 9 nucleotides match TRBD1. Germline CDR1 reads SQVTM; CDR2 reads ANQGSEA. The V and J ends lost 7 bases and 0 bases, in that order; junction bases with no gene match: 7. CDR3 size: 16 residues. CDR3 loop: CSARTGASSGANVLTF. The CDR3 coding sequence is TGCAGCGCCCGGACAGGGGCTAGCTCTGGGGCCAACGTCCTGACTTTC.

Concerning this clone itself: At one of its ends the junction is not consistent with the germline gene, which may arise from a read error. This CDR3 reads CVSSSGSEGARNTEAFF. DNA of the CDR3: TGTGTCAGCAGTTCAGGTAGTGAGGGGGCTAGAAACACTGAAGCTTTCTTT. The V and J genes are TRBV27 and TRBJ1-1; 7 nucleotides align to TRBD1. Germline CDR1 reads MNHEY; CDR2 reads SMNVEV (reference sequence). The CDR3 contains 17 residues.

The gene calls are TRBV6-1 and TRBJ1-4, with TRBD1 matching 9 bases. The V and J ends lost 1 base and 8 bases, in that order; junction bases with no gene match: 8. CDR3 length: 16 residues. The germline V gene encodes CDR1 MNHNS and CDR2 SASEGT. CDR3 in DNA: TGTGCCAGCAGTGAAGAATGGGGGACAGGGTACGAAAAACTGTTTTTT. It codes for CASSEEWGTGYEKLFF.

The V and J genes are TRBV7-8 and TRBJ2-7; D gene ambiguous. From germline, CDR1 is SGHVS and CDR2 FQNEAQ. V was shortened by 5 bases and J by 0 bases, with 14 bases between the two germline ends. This CDR3 has 15 residues. The chain's CDR3 is CASSPPRRSSYEQYF. As DNA, the CDR3 is TGTGCCAGCAGCCCACCTCGACGGAGCTCCTACGAGCAGTACTTC. The full variable domain, completed using reference TRBV7-8 and TRBJ2-7, is GAGVSQSPRYKVAKRGQDVALRCDPISGHVSLFWYQQALGQGPEFLTYFQNEAQLDKSGLPSDRFFAERPEGSVSTLKIQRTQQEDSAVYLCASSPPRRSSYEQYFGPGTRLTVT.

This clone was counted only a few times. The gene calls are TRBV5-1 and TRBJ1-2; TRBD1 agrees at 7 bases. With 1 base clipped from V and 8 bases from J, the junction kept 2 bases outside the gene matches. The germline gives CDR1 SGHRS, CDR2 YFSETQ. This CDR3 is 12 amino acids long. The CDR3 sequence: CASSLTGEGYTF. The CDR3 DNA reads TGCGCCAGCAGCTTGACAGGGGAGGGCTACACCTTC.